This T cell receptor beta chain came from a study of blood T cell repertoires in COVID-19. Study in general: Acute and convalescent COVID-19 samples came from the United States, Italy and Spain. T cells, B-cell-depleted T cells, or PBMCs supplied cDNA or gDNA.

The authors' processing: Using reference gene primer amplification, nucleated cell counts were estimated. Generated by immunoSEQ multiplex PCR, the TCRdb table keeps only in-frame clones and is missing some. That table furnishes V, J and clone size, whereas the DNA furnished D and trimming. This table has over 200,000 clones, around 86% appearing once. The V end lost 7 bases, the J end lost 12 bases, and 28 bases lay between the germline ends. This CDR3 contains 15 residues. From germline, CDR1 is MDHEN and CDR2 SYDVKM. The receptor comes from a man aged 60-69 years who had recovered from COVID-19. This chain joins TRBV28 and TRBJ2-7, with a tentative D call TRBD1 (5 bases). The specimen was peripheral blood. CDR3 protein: CASIGYPIDSSNRYF. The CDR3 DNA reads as TGTGCCAGCATTGGTTATCCCATCGACAGTAGTAACCGGTACTTC.